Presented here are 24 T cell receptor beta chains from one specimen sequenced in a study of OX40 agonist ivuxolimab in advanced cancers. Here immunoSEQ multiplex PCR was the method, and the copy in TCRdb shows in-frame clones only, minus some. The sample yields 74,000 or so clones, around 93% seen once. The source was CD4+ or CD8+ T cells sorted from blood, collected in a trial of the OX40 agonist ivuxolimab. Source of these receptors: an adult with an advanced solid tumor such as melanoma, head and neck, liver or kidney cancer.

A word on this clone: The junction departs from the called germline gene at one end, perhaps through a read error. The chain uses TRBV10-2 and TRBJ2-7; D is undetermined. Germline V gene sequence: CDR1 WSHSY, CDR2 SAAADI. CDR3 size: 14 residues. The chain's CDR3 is CASSDHWASSEQYF. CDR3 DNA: TGCGCCAGCAGTGATCATTGGGCCTCCTCCGAGCAGTACTTC.

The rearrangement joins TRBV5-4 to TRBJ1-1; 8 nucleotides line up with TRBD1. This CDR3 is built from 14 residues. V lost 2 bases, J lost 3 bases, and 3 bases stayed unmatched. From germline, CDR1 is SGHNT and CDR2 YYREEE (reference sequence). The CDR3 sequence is CASSLDRGDTEAFF. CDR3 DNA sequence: TGTGCCAGCAGCTTAGACAGGGGCGACACTGAAGCTTTCTTT.

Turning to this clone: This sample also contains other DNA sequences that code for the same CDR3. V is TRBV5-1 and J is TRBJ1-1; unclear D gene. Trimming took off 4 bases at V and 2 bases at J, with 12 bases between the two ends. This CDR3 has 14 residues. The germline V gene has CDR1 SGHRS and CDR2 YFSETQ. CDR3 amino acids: CASSLDPVNTEAFF. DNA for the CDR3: TGCGCCAGCAGCCTAGATCCAGTCAACACTGAAGCTTTCTTT. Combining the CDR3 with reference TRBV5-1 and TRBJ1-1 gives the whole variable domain KAGVTQTPRYLIKTRGQQVTLSCSPISGHRSVSWYQQTPGQGLQFLFEYFSETQRNKGNFPGRFSGRQFSNSRSEMNVSTLELGDSALYLCASSLDPVNTEAFFGQGTRLTVV.

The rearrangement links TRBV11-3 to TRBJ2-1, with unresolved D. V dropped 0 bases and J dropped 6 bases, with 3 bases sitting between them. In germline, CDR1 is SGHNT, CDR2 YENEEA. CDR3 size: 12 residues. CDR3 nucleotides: TGTGCCAGCAGCTTAGAACCCAATGAGCAGTTCTTC. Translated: CASSLEPNEQFF.

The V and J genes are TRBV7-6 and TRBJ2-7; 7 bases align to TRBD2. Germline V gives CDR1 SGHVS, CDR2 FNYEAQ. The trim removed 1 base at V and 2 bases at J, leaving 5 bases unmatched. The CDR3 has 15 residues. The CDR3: CASSLGTGTTYEQYF. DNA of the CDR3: TGTGCCAGCAGCTTAGGGACGGGGACTACCTACGAGCAGTACTTC.

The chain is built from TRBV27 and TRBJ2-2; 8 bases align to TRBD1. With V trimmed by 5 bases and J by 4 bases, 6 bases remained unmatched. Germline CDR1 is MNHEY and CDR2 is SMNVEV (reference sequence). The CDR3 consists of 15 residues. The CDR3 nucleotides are TGTGCCAGCAGTCCGAGGACAGGGCCCACCGGGGAGCTGTTTTTT. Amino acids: CASSPRTGPTGELFF.

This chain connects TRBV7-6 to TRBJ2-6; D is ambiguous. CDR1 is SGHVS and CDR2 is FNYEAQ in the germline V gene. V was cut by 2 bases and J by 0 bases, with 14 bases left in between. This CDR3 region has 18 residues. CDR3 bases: TGTGCCAGCAGCTTAAAAGGTTTGGCTTTCTCTGGGGCCAACGTCCTGACTTTC. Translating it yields CASSLKGLAFSGANVLTF.

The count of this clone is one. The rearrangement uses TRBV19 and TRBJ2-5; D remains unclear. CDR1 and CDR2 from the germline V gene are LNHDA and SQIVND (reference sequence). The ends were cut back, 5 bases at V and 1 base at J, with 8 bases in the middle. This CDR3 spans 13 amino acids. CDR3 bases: TGTGCCAGTAGTCCTGTTTTCCAAGAGACCCAGTACTTC. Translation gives CASSPVFQETQYF.

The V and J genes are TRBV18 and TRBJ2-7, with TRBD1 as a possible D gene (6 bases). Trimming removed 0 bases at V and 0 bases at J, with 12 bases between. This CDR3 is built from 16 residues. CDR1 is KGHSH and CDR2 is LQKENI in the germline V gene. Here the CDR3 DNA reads TGTGCCAGCTCACCACCGGAAGGGGGAGTCTCCTACGAGCAGTACTTC. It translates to CASSPPEGGVSYEQYF.

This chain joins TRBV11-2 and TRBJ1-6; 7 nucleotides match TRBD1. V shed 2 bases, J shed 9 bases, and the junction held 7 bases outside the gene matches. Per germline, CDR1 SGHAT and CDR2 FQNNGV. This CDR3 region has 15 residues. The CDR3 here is CASSLSQGILSPLHF. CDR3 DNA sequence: TGTGCCAGCAGCTTATCACAGGGGATACTTTCACCCCTCCACTTT.

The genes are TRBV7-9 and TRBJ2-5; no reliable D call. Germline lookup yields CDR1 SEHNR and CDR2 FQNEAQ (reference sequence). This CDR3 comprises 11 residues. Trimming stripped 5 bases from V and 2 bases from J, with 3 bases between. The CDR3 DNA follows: TGTGCCAGCAGCGATCAAGAGACCCAGTACTTC. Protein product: CASSDQETQYF.

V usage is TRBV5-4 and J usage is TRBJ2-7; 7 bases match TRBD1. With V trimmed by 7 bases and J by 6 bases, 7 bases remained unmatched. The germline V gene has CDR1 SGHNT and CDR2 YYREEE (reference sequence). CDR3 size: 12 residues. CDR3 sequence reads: CASRLPGGEQYF. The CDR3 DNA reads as TGTGCCAGCCGTTTGCCAGGGGGCGAGCAGTACTTC.

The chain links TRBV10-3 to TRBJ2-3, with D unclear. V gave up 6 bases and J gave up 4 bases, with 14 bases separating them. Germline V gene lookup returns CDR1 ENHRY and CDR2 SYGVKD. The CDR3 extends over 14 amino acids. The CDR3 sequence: CAIRKPTTADTQYF. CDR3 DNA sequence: TGTGCCATCAGAAAACCTACAACTGCAGATACGCAGTATTTT.

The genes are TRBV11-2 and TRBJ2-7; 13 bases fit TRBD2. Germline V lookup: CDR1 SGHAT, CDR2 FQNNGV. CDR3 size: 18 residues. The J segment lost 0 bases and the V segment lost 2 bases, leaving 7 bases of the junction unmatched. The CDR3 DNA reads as TGTGCCAGCAGCTTAACCCCCGGACTAGCGGGGGACTCCTACGAGCAGTACTTC. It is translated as CASSLTPGLAGDSYEQYF. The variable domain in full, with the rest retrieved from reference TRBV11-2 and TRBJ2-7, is EAGVAQSPRYKIIEKRQSVAFWCNPISGHATLYWYQQILGQGPKLLIQFQNNGVVDDSQLPKDRFSAERLKGVDSTLKIQPAKLEDSAVYLCASSLTPGLAGDSYEQYFGPGTRLTVT.

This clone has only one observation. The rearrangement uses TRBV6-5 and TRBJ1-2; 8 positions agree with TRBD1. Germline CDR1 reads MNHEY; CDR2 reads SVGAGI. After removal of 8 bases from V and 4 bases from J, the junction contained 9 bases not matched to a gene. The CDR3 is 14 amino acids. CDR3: CASVNRDRSYGYTF. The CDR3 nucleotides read TGTGCCAGCGTCAACCGGGACAGGTCCTATGGCTACACCTTC.

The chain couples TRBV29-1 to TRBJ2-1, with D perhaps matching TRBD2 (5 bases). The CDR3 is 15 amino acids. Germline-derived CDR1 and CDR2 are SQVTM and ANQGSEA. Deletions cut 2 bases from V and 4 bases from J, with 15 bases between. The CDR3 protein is CSVEFLGGLYNEQFF. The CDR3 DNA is TGCAGCGTTGAATTTCTGGGCGGGTTGTACAATGAGCAGTTCTTC.

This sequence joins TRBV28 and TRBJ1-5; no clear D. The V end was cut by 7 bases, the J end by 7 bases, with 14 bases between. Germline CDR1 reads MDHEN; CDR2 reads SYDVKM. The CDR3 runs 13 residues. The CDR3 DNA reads TGTGCCAGCACTGCGGTCCAAAGCCAGCCCCAGCATTTT. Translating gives CASTAVQSQPQHF.

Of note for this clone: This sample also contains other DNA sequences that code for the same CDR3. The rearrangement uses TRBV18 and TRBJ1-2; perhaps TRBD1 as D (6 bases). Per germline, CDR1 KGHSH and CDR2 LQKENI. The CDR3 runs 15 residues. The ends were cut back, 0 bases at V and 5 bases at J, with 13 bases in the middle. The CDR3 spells CASSPPGTLNYGYTF. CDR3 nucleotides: TGTGCCAGCTCACCACCCGGGACACTCAATTATGGCTACACCTTC.

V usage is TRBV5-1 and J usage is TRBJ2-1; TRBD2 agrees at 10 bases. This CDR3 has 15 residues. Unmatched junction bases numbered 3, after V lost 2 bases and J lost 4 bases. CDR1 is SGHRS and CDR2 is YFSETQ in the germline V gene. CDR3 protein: CASSFLAGAYNEQFF. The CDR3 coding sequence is TGCGCCAGCAGCTTTCTAGCGGGAGCTTACAATGAGCAGTTCTTC. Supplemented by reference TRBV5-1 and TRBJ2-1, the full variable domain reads KAGVTQTPRYLIKTRGQQVTLSCSPISGHRSVSWYQQTPGQGLQFLFEYFSETQRNKGNFPGRFSGRQFSNSRSEMNVSTLELGDSALYLCASSFLAGAYNEQFFGPGTRLTVL.

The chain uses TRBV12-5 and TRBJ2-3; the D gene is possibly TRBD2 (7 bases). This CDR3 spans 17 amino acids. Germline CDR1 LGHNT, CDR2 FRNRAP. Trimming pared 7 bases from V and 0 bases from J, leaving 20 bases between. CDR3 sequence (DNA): TGTGCTAGTGCTCCCGGGGGGCAGGTCCCTAGCACAGATACGCAGTATTTT. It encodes CASAPGGQVPSTDTQYF.

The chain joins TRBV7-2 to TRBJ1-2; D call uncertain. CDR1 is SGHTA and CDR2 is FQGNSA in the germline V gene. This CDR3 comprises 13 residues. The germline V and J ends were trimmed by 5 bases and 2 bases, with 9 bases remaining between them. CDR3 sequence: CASSTDQNYGYTF. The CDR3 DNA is TGTGCCAGCAGCACTGACCAGAACTATGGCTACACCTTC.

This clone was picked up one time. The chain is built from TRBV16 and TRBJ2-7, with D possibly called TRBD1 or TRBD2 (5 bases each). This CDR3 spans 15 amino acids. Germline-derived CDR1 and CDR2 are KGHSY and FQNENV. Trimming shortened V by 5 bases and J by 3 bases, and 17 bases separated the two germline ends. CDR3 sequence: CASSTRDAGLYEQYF. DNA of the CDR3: TGTGCCAGCAGCACCCGGGACGCCGGACTCTACGAGCAGTACTTC.

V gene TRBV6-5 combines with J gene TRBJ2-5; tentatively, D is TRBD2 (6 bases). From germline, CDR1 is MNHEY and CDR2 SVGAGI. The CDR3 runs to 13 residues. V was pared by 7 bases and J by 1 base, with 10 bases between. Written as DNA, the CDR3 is TGTGCCAGCAAAAAAGCGGGCCAAGAGACCCAGTACTTC. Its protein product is CASKKAGQETQYF.

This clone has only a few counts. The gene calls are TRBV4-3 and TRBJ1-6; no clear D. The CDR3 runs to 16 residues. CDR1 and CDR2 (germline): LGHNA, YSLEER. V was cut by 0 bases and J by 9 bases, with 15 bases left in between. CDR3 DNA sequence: TGCGCCAGCAGCCAAGACTACGCGGCATCGGGTTCACCCCTCCACTTT. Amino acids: CASSQDYAASGSPLHF.